Sequencing of this TCR beta chain was carried out in a study of shared clonotypes between healthy human individuals. This CDR3 region has 14 residues. Germline lookup yields CDR1 SGHVS and CDR2 FNYEAQ. Unmatched junction bases numbered 8, after V lost 8 bases and J lost 6 bases. In the original workflow: ImmunoSEQ gave junction-only sequences without quality scores, so filtering differed. Method: immunoSEQ multiplex PCR; TCRdb's copy keeps in-frame clones and lacks some. From that table come the V and J calls and clone size; the DNA was used to work out D and trimming. The sample contains around 2.3 million clones, approximately 96% of which appear only once. Healthy adults negative for HIV, lacking recent acute infections or vaccinations, served as donors. Adult Caucasians living in Nashville, Tennessee made up all of the donors.

The rearrangement links TRBV7-6 to TRBJ2-2, with TRBD2 matching over 8 bases. Source material: naive CD4+ T cells sorted from blood. This sample's subset: CD45RA+ positively selected. The TCR was taken from a man younger than 30 in good health. CDR3 residues: CASYVSGDSGELFF. The CDR3, as DNA: TGTGCCAGCTATGTTAGCGGGGATTCCGGGGAGCTGTTTTTT.